This is a list of T cell receptor beta chains from one sample in a study of T cell responses to AZD1222 COVID-19 vaccine. Only in-frame clones appear in the TCRdb table, and some are missing; sequencing was by immunoSEQ multiplex PCR. Among 150,000 to 200,000 clones listed, about 83% were seen once. The sample in question was peripheral blood, obtained 28 days after the second AZD1222 dose. These receptors came from an adult who received the AZD1222 COVID-19 vaccine. CDR3s include the opening cysteine and the closing phenylalanine or tryptophan. The order of the fields is V gene, D gene, clone size, J gene, CDR3 protein, CDR3 DNA. D genes are given only for firm matches. Expanded clones get a size class; other rows say once, few or many, or leave the size out.

TRBV11-2	TRBD1	NA	TRBJ1-5	CASSSRQGRQPQHF	TGTGCCAGCAGCTCAAGACAGGGGAGGCAGCCCCAGCATTTT
TRBV7-8	NA	NA	TRBJ1-5	CASSLGGDQPQHF	TGTGCCAGCAGCTTAGGGGGTGATCAGCCCCAGCATTTT
TRBV6-2/TRBV6-3	TRBD1	NA	TRBJ2-6	CASSYWGQGASGANVLTF	TGTGCCAGCAGTTACTGGGGACAGGGGGCGTCTGGGGCCAACGTCCTGACTTTC
TRBV7-9	NA	NA	TRBJ1-1	CASSRFDGRNTEAFF	TGTGCCAGCAGCCGATTTGACGGGAGGAACACTGAAGCTTTCTTT
TRBV14	TRBD1	NA	TRBJ2-7	CASSPLSGDRVVGRPYEQYF	TGTGCCAGCAGCCCCTTATCGGGGGACAGGGTGGTCGGGCGTCCCTACGAGCAGTACTTC
TRBV10-3	NA	once	TRBJ1-6	CAISESGPGGSPLHF	TGTGCCATCAGTGAGTCGGGGCCTGGGGGGTCACCCCTCCACTTT
TRBV10-3	TRBD1	NA	TRBJ2-7	CAIPGQGAGEQYF	TGTGCCATCCCGGGACAGGGGGCCGGCGAGCAGTACTTC
TRBV11-2	TRBD2	few	TRBJ2-1	CASSLSPSGGNEQFF	TGTGCCAGCAGCTTATCTCCTAGCGGGGGCAATGAGCAGTTCTTC
TRBV10-3	TRBD2	NA	TRBJ2-2	CAIRGDYLNPGELFF	TGTGCCATCAGGGGGGACTACCTGAACCCCGGGGAGCTGTTTTTT
TRBV29-1	TRBD1	NA	TRBJ1-2	CSVEALGGGNRDRVRDYGYTF	TGCAGCGTTGAAGCGCTCGGGGGAGGGAACCGGGACAGGGTACGCGACTATGGCTACACCTTC
TRBV5-1	NA	NA	TRBJ1-1	CASSLTLRGNTEAFF	TGCGCCAGCAGCTTGACTTTAAGGGGGAACACTGAAGCTTTCTTT
TRBV5-1	NA	NA	TRBJ1-6	CASSLATSLDNSPLHF	TGCGCCAGCAGCTTGGCCACTAGCCTTGATAATTCACCCCTCCACTTT
TRBV25-1	TRBD1	NA	TRBJ1-1	CASSEFGDRPSVAFF	TGTGCCAGCAGTGAATTCGGGGACAGGCCCAGCGTAGCTTTCTTT
TRBV5-4	NA	NA	TRBJ2-5	CASSPRTGQETQYF	TGTGCCAGCAGCCCCAGGACGGGCCAAGAGACCCAGTACTTC
TRBV2	NA	few	TRBJ1-3	CASRIEGGGNTIYF	TGTGCCAGCAGAATCGAAGGAGGCGGAAACACCATATATTTT
TRBV6-1	TRBD2	NA	TRBJ2-7	CASSEFWTSGTYEQYF	TGTGCCAGCAGTGAATTTTGGACTAGCGGTACCTACGAGCAGTACTTC
TRBV30	NA	NA	TRBJ2-2	CAWSVNTRQELFF	TGTGCCTGGAGTGTAAACACACGACAGGAGCTGTTTTTT
TRBV5-5	NA	NA	TRBJ2-7	CASSFTSLPYEQYF	TGTGCCAGCAGCTTTACTAGTTTACCGTACGAGCAGTACTTC
TRBV6-1	TRBD1	NA	TRBJ1-4	CASSGQGRTTTNEKLFF	TGTGCCAGCAGTGGACAGGGGAGAACCACAACTAATGAAAAACTGTTTTTT
TRBV6-2/TRBV6-3	TRBD1	NA	TRBJ2-2	CASSYSGQDYTGELFF	TGTGCCAGCAGTTACTCGGGACAGGATTACACCGGGGAGCTGTTTTTT
TRBV4-1	NA	NA	TRBJ1-4	CASRDTKGEKLFF	TGCGCCAGCAGAGACACGAAAGGTGAAAAACTGTTTTTT
TRBV6-5	NA	few	TRBJ2-7	CASSYSGSYEQYF	TGTGCCAGCAGTTACAGTGGCTCATACGAGCAGTACTTC
TRBV5-1	NA	NA	TRBJ2-7	CASSPPGSYEQYF	TGCGCCAGCAGCCCGCCAGGGAGCTACGAGCAGTACTTC
TRBV5-1	NA	once	TRBJ2-1	CASSSATNSYNEQFF	TGCGCCAGCAGCTCCGCCACCAACTCCTACAATGAGCAGTTCTTC
TRBV11-2	TRBD1	NA	TRBJ1-1	CASSLDRTGWNTEAFF	TGTGCCAGCAGCTTAGATCGGACAGGGTGGAACACTGAAGCTTTCTTT
TRBV11-2	NA	NA	TRBJ2-7	CASSFSSGGGVLYEQYF	TGTGCCAGCAGCTTCTCATCCGGCGGGGGCGTTCTCTACGAGCAGTACTTC
TRBV27	TRBD1	once	TRBJ1-5	CASSLAGGFINQPQHF	TGTGCCAGCAGTTTAGCAGGGGGCTTTATCAATCAGCCCCAGCATTTT
TRBV30	NA	NA	TRBJ1-1	CAWSVLLQENTEAFF	TGTGCCTGGAGTGTACTCTTACAGGAGAACACTGAAGCTTTCTTT
TRBV7-2	NA	NA	TRBJ1-2	CASSLTFSIVFYGYTF	TGTGCCAGCAGCTTAACGTTTTCTATTGTGTTCTATGGCTACACCTTC
TRBV5-1	NA	NA	TRBJ1-2	CASSLVGGPFYGYTF	TGCGCCAGCAGCTTGGTGGGGGGCCCCTTTTATGGCTACACCTTC
TRBV18	TRBD1	NA	TRBJ2-7	CASSPQGQGYEQYF	TGTGCCAGCTCACCACAGGGACAGGGCTACGAGCAGTACTTC
TRBV4-3	TRBD2	NA	TRBJ2-2	CASTAGGPTGELFF	TGCGCCAGCACGGCGGGGGGGCCCACCGGGGAGCTGTTTTTT
TRBV3-1/TRBV3-2	TRBD2	once	TRBJ2-1	CASSLAPGLAGGRNEQFF	TGTGCCAGCAGCCTCGCCCCGGGACTAGCGGGGGGGCGAAATGAGCAGTTCTTC
TRBV4-2	TRBD1	NA	TRBJ1-1	CASSQVDRGSTEAFF	TGTGCCAGCAGCCAGGTGGACAGGGGGAGCACTGAAGCTTTCTTT
TRBV4-2	NA	NA	TRBJ1-1	CASSQRRWNTEAFF	TGTGCCAGCAGCCAACGTCGGTGGAACACTGAAGCTTTCTTT
TRBV7-9	TRBD1	NA	TRBJ1-2	CASSPGTGGKGYTF	TGTGCCAGCAGCCCGGGGACAGGGGGTAAGGGCTACACCTTC
TRBV4-1	TRBD1	NA	TRBJ1-1	CASSQMGTGIAEAFF	TGCGCCAGCAGCCAAATGGGGACAGGGATCGCTGAAGCTTTCTTT
TRBV6-6	TRBD2	few	TRBJ2-5	CASSYGGEETQYF	TGTGCCAGCAGTTACGGGGGGGAAGAGACCCAGTACTTC
TRBV3-1/TRBV3-2	NA	NA	TRBJ2-5	CASSQGQRGGWETQYF	TGTGCCAGCAGCCAAGGACAGAGGGGAGGTTGGGAGACCCAGTACTTC
TRBV5-6	TRBD2	NA	TRBJ2-7	CASSHRAGGPNSYEQYF	TGTGCCAGCAGCCATAGGGCGGGGGGGCCCAACTCCTACGAGCAGTACTTC
TRBV15	NA	NA	TRBJ2-5	CATSRDLVSDEYF	TGTGCCACCAGCAGAGATTTGGTCAGCGACGAGTACTTC
TRBV25-1	NA	NA	TRBJ1-2	CASRGSREEAYGYTF	TGTGCCAGCCGGGGGTCTAGGGAGGAGGCGTATGGCTACACCTTC
TRBV5-1	NA	NA	TRBJ1-1	CASSSAAGGITEAFF	TGCGCCAGCAGCTCTGCGGCAGGCGGGATCACTGAAGCTTTCTTT
TRBV9	NA	NA	TRBJ2-3	CASSVDPGTDTQYF	TGTGCCAGCAGCGTAGACCCGGGCACAGATACGCAGTATTTT
TRBV21-1	NA	NA	TRBJ2-2	CASRHPFGTSGKYTGELFF	TGTGCCAGCAGACACCCCTTCGGGACTAGCGGAAAGTACACCGGGGAGCTGTTTTTT
TRBV5-1	NA	NA	TRBJ2-5	CASGEETQYF	TGCGCCAGCGGTGAGGAGACCCAGTACTTC
TRBV6-6	NA	NA	TRBJ1-3	CASAVSAGNTIYF	TGTGCCAGTGCCGTGTCAGCTGGAAACACCATATATTTT
TRBV10-3	NA	NA	TRBJ2-3	CATTTSRSTDTQYF	TGTGCCACCACGACGTCACGGAGCACAGATACGCAGTATTTT
TRBV19	NA	NA	TRBJ2-6	CASSGAGFSNPGANVLTF	TGTGCCAGTAGTGGAGCAGGTTTCTCTAACCCAGGGGCCAACGTCCTGACTTTC